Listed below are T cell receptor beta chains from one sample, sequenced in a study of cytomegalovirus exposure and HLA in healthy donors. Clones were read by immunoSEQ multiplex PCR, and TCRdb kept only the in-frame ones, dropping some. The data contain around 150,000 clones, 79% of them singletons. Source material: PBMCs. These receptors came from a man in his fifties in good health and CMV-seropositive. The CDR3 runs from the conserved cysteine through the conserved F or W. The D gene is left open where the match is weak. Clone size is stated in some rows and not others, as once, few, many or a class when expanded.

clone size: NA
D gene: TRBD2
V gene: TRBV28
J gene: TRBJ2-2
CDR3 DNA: TGTGCCAGCTTGCTAGCGGGAGATACCGGGGAGCTGTTTTTT
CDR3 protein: CASLLAGDTGELFF

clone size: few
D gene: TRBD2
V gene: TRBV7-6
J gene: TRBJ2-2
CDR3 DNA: TGTGCCAGCAGCTTGGGACTAGCGGGAGGAGCGCTGTTTTTT
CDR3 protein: CASSLGLAGGALFF

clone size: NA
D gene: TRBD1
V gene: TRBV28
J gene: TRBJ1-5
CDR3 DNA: TGTGCCAGCAGTCTTAGACAGGGTTGGCAGCCCCAGCATTTT
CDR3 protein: CASSLRQGWQPQHF

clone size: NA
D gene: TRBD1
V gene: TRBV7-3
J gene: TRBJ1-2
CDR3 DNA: TGTGCCAGCAGCTTAAGTCCGACGACAGGGGGAAACTATGGCTACACCTTC
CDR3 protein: CASSLSPTTGGNYGYTF

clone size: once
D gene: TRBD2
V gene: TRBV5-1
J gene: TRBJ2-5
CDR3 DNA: TGCGCCAGCAGCTTGGGTCCTAGCGGGGTTCAAGAGACCCAGTACTTC
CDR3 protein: CASSLGPSGVQETQYF

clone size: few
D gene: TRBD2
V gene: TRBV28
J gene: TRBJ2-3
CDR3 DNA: TGTGCCAGCAGTTTACCCAAGGGACTAGCACGAAATACGCAGTATTTT
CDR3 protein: CASSLPKGLARNTQYF

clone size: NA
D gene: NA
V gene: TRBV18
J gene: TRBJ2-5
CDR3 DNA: TGTGCCAGCTCCCCCCCGGTGGAAGAGACCCAGTACTTC
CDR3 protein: CASSPPVEETQYF

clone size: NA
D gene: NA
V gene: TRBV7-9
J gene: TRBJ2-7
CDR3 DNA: TGTGCCAGCTTGGGGCAGGGAAAGAAGCAGTACTTC
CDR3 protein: CASLGQGKKQYF

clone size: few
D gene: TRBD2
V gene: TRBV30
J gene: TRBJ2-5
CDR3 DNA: TGTGCCTGGAGTATCCGGGGACTAGCGGGGCAAGAGACCCAGTACTTC
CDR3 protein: CAWSIRGLAGQETQYF

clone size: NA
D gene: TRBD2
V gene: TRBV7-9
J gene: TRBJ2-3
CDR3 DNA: TGTGCCAGCAGCTTACCCCTAGCGGGAGGCACAGATACGCAGTATTTT
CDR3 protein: CASSLPLAGGTDTQYF

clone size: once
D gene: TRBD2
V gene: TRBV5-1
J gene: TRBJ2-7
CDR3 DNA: TGCGCCAGCAGCTTGGTAGCGGGACGCACCTACGAGCAGTACTTC
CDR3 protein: CASSLVAGRTYEQYF

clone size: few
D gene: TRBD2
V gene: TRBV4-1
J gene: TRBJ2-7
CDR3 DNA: TGCGCCAGCAGCCACGGCCCGACTAGCGGGAGGTTGTACGAGCAGTACTTC
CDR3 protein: CASSHGPTSGRLYEQYF

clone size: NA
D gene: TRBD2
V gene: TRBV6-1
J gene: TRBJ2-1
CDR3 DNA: TGTGCCAGCAGGGAAAGACTAGCGGGGTACAATGAGCAGTTCTTC
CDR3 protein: CASRERLAGYNEQFF

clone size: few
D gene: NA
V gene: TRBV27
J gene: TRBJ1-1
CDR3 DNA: TGTGCCAGCAGTTTAGCCAGGGCGGCCAACACTGAAGCTTTCTTT
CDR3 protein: CASSLARAANTEAFF

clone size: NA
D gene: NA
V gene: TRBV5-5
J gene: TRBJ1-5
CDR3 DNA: TGTGCCAGCAACCGAAATGGCCAGCCCCAGCATTTT
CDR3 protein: CASNRNGQPQHF

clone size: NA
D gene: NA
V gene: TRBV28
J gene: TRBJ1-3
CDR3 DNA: TGTGCCAGCAGTAATCCTCCGGGAGCTGGAAACACCATATATTTT
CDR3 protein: CASSNPPGAGNTIYF

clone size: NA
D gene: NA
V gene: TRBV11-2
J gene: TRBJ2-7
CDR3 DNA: TGTGCCAGCAGCTTAGCACCGGGGTTAAAGGACGAGCAGTACTTC
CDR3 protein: CASSLAPGLKDEQYF

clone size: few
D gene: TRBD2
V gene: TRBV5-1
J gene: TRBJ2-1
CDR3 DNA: TGCGCCAGCAGCTTGGAAGCGGGAGAGCAGTTCTTC
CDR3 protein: CASSLEAGEQFF

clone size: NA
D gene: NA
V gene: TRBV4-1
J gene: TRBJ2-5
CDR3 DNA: TGCGCCAGCAGCCAACCAGGGCAAGAGACCCAGTACTTC
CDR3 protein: CASSQPGQETQYF

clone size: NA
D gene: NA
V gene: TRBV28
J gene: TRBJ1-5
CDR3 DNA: TGTGCCAGCAGTCGTAATCAGGGGCCACCCGGGCAGCCCCAGCATTTT
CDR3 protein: CASSRNQGPPGQPQHF

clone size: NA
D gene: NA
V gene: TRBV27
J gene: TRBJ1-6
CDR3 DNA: TGTGCCAGCAGCTGGGGGCGTTCACCCCTCCACTTT
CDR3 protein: CASSWGRSPLHF

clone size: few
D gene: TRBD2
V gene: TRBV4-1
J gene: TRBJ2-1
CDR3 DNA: TGCGCCAGCAGCCGACTTAGCGGGATGTTCAATGAGCAGTTCTTC
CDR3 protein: CASSRLSGMFNEQFF

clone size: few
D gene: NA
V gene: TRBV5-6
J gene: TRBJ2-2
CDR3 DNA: TGTGCCAGCAGCTTGGAAGATTCAGGGATAACCGGGGAGCTGTTTTTT
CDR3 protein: CASSLEDSGITGELFF

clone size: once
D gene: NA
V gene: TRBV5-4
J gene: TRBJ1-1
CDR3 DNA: TGTGCCAGCAGCTTATATCGTATGAACACTGAAGCTTTCTTT
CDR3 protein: CASSLYRMNTEAFF

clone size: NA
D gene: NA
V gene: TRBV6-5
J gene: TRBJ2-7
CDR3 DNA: TGTGCCACGAAAAAACAGGTCTTCGGCGAGCAGTACTTC
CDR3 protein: CATKKQVFGEQYF

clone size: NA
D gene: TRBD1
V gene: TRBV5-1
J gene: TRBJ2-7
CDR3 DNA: TGCGCCAGCAGCAGAGAGGGACAGTACGAGCAGTACTTC
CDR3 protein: CASSREGQYEQYF

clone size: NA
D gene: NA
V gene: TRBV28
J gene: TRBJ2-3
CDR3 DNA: TGTGCCAGCAGGTTCGGTGGCACAGATACGCAGTATTTT
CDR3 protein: CASRFGGTDTQYF

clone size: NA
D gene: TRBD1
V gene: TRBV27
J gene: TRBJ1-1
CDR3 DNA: TGTGCCAGCACAGACAGGGGAGGGATGAACACTGAAGCTTTCTTT
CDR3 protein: CASTDRGGMNTEAFF

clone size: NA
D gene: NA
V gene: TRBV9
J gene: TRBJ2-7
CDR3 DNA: TGTGCCAGCAGCGTAGGGGGGGATCCCTACGAGCAGTACTTC
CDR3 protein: CASSVGGDPYEQYF

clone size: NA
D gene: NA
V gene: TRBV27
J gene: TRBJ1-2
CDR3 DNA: TGTGCCAGCATAGGACAGTTTGGCTACACCTTC
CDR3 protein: CASIGQFGYTF

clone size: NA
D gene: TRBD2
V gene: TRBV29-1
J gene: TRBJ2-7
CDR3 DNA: TGCAGCGTTGAGTTGGGGGGACTAGCGGGAGGTAGTTCCTACGAGCAGTACTTC
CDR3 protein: CSVELGGLAGGSSYEQYF

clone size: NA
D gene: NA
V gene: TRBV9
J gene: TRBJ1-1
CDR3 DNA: TGTGCCAGCAGCGTAGCGGGGGATATTCTCATGAACACTGAAGCTTTCTTT
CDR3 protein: CASSVAGDILMNTEAFF

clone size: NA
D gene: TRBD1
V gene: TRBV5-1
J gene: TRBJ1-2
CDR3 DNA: TGCGCCAGCAGCCAGGGAACAGGGGCTTATGGCTACACCTTC
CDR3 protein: CASSQGTGAYGYTF

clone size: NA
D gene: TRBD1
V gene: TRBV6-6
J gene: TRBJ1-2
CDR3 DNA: TGTGCCAGCAGTCTCCGGGGACAGGAGAACTATGGCTACACCTTC
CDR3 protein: CASSLRGQENYGYTF

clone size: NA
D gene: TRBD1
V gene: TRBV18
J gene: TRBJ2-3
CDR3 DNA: TGTGCCAGTTTAGAGGACAGGTCTACGGGGACGCAGTATTTT
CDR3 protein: CASLEDRSTGTQYF

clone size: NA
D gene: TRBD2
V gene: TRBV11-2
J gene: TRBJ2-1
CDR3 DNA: TGTGCCAGCAGCTTAGCACTAGCGGGAGAGCAGTTCTTC
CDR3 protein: CASSLALAGEQFF

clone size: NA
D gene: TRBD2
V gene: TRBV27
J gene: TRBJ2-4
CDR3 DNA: TGTGCCAGCAGTCCTAGCGGGGGGCCGGTAAACATTCAGTACTTC
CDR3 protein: CASSPSGGPVNIQYF

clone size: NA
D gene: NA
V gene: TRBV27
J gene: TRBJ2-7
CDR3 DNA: TGTGCCAGCAGTCGCCCAAGAAGCTACGGGCAGTACTTC
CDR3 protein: CASSRPRSYGQYF

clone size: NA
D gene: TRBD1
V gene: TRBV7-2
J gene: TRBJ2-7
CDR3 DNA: TGTGCCAGCAGCTTAGCGTTGGGACAGGGTAGTTACGAGCAGTACTTC
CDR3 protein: CASSLALGQGSYEQYF

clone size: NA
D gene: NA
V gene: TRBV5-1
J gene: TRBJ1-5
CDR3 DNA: TGCGCCAGCAGCTTACAGGGTGGCGGTCAGCCCCAGCATTTT
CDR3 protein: CASSLQGGGQPQHF

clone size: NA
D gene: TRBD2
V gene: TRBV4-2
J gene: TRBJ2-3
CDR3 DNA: TGTGCCAGCAGCCAAAGTCTCCTAGCGGGAGAGGATACGCAGTATTTT
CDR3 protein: CASSQSLLAGEDTQYF

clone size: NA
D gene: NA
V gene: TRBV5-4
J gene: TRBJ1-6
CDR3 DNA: TGTGCCAGCAGCCTACATGAGGATTCACCCCTCCACTTT
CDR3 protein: CASSLHEDSPLHF

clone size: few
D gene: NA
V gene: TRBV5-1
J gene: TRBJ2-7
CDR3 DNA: TGCGCCAGCAGCCAAATGACAGCTTCCTACGAGCAGTACTTC
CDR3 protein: CASSQMTASYEQYF

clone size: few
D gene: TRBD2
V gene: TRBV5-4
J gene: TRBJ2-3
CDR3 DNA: TGTGCCAGCAGCTTAGGCGGGAGCGGCACAGATACGCAGTATTTT
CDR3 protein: CASSLGGSGTDTQYF

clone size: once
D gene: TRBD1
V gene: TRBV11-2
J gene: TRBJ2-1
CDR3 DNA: TGTGCCAGCAGCTCTCGAACAGGGGGCAATGAGCAGTTCTTC
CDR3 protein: CASSSRTGGNEQFF

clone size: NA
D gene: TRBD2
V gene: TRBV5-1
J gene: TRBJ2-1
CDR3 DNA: TGCGCCAGCAGCAGAGGACTAGCCGTGGGGGAGCAGTTCTTC
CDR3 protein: CASSRGLAVGEQFF

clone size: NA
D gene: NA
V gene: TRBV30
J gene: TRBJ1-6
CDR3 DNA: TGTGCCTGGAATAGGGGGAGCTCCTATAATTCACCCCTCCACTTT
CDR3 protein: CAWNRGSSYNSPLHF

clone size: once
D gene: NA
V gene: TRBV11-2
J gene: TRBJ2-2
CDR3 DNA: TGTGCCAGCAGCTTAGGTATCGGGGAGCTGTTTTTT
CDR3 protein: CASSLGIGELFF

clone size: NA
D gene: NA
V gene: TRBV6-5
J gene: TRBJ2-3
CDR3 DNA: TGTGCCAGCAGTTACCTTATCACAGATACGCAGTATTTT
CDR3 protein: CASSYLITDTQYF

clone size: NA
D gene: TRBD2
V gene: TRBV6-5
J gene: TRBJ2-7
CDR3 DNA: TGTGCCAGCAGCCCGACTAGCGGGAGCCACGAGCAGTACTTC
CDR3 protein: CASSPTSGSHEQYF

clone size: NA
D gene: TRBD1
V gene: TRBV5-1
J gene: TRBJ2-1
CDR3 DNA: TGCGCCAGCAGCTCACTACCTACAGGGGGCAACAATGAGCAGTTCTTC
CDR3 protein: CASSSLPTGGNNEQFF

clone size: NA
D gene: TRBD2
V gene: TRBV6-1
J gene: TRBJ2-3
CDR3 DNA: TGTGCCAGCAGTGAAGCACCAGCGGGAGCAACAGATACGCAGTATTTT
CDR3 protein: CASSEAPAGATDTQYF

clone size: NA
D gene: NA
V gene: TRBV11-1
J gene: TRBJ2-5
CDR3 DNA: TGTGCCAGCAGCCGCTGGGGTCTTGTTCGGGCGGGACAGAGGACCCAGTACTTC
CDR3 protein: CASSRWGLVRAGQRTQYF

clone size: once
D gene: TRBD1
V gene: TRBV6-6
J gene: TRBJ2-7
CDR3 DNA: TGTGCCAGCAGTTACTCGGGACAGGGGATCTACGAGCAGTACTTC
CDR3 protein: CASSYSGQGIYEQYF